Listed below are T cell receptor beta chains from one sample, sequenced in a study of chemoradiotherapy in HPV16-positive cancers. Sequencing was performed with immunoSEQ multiplex PCR; in TCRdb, only in-frame clones are kept and a portion is missing. The table records roughly 40,000 clones, approximately 73% of them present only once. The input for sequencing was blood, taken from a patient who underwent chemoradiotherapy. These receptors all stem from a human donor with HPV-associated anogenital cancer. Both conserved end residues are part of each CDR3. D genes are given only for firm matches. Size is omitted from some rows. Given values are once, few, many or a class for expanded clones.

CDR3nt: TGTGCCAGCAGTTCCGCCTACGAGCAGTACTTC
CDR3aa: CASSSAYEQYF
j_gene: TRBJ2-7
abundance: few
v_gene: TRBV28
len: 11
d_gene: -

CDR3nt: TGTGCCAGCAAGCTCCCAAGTCAGGGCGGGGGCTACACCTTC
CDR3aa: CASKLPSQGGGYTF
j_gene: TRBJ1-2
abundance: -
v_gene: TRBV2
len: 14
d_gene: -

CDR3nt: TGTGCCAGCAGCCAAGATAGCGGCTACACCTTC
CDR3aa: CASSQDSGYTF
j_gene: TRBJ1-2
abundance: -
v_gene: TRBV4-2
len: 11
d_gene: -

CDR3nt: TGTGCCAGCAGCTTCCGGGGGGGCATAGATACGCAGTATTTT
CDR3aa: CASSFRGGIDTQYF
j_gene: TRBJ2-3
abundance: -
v_gene: TRBV5-4
len: 14
d_gene: TRBD2

CDR3nt: TGCGCCAGCAGCCAAGGGCCCCTAGGGATCTATGGCTACACCTTC
CDR3aa: CASSQGPLGIYGYTF
j_gene: TRBJ1-2
abundance: -
v_gene: TRBV4-1
len: 15
d_gene: -

CDR3nt: TGCGCCAGCAGCGCAGGGACAGGGGGCGCGAACGAGCAGTACTTC
CDR3aa: CASSAGTGGANEQYF
j_gene: TRBJ2-7
abundance: -
v_gene: TRBV5-1
len: 15
d_gene: TRBD1

CDR3nt: TGCGCCAGCAGCCAAACAGAATACACTGAAGCTTTCTTT
CDR3aa: CASSQTEYTEAFF
j_gene: TRBJ1-1
abundance: -
v_gene: TRBV4-3
len: 13
d_gene: -

CDR3nt: TGTGCCAGCTCACCGAGCCAGGGGATCTACCATGGCTACACCTTC
CDR3aa: CASSPSQGIYHGYTF
j_gene: TRBJ1-2
abundance: -
v_gene: TRBV18
len: 15
d_gene: -

CDR3nt: TGTGCCAGCAGCTTAGAGGCCGGGACTAGTATTTTCTTC
CDR3aa: CASSLEAGTSIFF
j_gene: TRBJ2-1
abundance: -
v_gene: TRBV11-3
len: 13
d_gene: TRBD2

CDR3nt: TGTGCCAGCAGAGACGTTGTGGGGACACCCTACGAGCAGTACTTC
CDR3aa: CASRDVVGTPYEQYF
j_gene: TRBJ2-7
abundance: -
v_gene: TRBV2
len: 15
d_gene: -

CDR3nt: TGTGCCAGCAGCTTACGGGGGCGGATCTACTACGAGCAGTACTTC
CDR3aa: CASSLRGRIYYEQYF
j_gene: TRBJ2-7
abundance: -
v_gene: TRBV7-8
len: 15
d_gene: -

CDR3nt: TGTGCCAGCAGCGGCACAGGGGATGGGCCCCAGCATTTT
CDR3aa: CASSGTGDGPQHF
j_gene: TRBJ1-5
abundance: -
v_gene: TRBV5-5
len: 13
d_gene: TRBD1

CDR3nt: TGTGCCAGCTCTCTCAAACAGGGACTGAACACTGAAGCTTTCTTT
CDR3aa: CASSLKQGLNTEAFF
j_gene: TRBJ1-1
abundance: once
v_gene: TRBV18
len: 15
d_gene: -